The 23 T cell receptor beta chains below all came from one sample that was sequenced in a study of blood T cell repertoires in COVID-19. Clones were read by immunoSEQ multiplex PCR, and TCRdb kept only the in-frame ones, dropping some. Of 250,000 to 350,000 clones in the sample, approximately 86% were seen once. The sequencing sample was made of peripheral blood. These receptors all stem from a woman aged 50 to 65 who had recovered from COVID-19.

This chain joins TRBV19 and TRBJ1-6; TRBD1 aligns across 9 bases. CDR1 is LNHDA and CDR2 is SQIVND in the germline V gene (reference sequence). The CDR3 consists of 15 residues. V shed 6 bases, J shed 9 bases, and the junction held 9 bases outside the gene matches. CDR3 DNA: TGTGCCAGTAGGATGACAGGGGGGTCGGCTTCACCCCTCCACTTT. This translates into CASRMTGGSASPLHF.

On this clone: This sample includes further DNA sequences coding for the same CDR3. The gene calls are TRBV7-9 and TRBJ2-1; D unclear. The CDR3 runs to 14 residues. The ends were cut back, 0 bases at V and 2 bases at J, with 5 bases in the middle. The germline V gene encodes CDR1 SEHNR and CDR2 FQNEAQ (reference sequence). The CDR3 DNA sequence: TGTGCCAGCAGCTTAGCGGGCACCTACAATGAGCAGTTCTTC. It yields the protein CASSLAGTYNEQFF.

The V and J genes are TRBV19 and TRBJ1-4; D may be TRBD1 (6 bases). The CDR3 sequence is 15 residues long. CDR1 and CDR2 from the germline V gene are LNHDA and SQIVND (reference sequence). With 7 bases removed from V and 5 bases from J, the gap between germline ends came to 17 bases. CDR3 nucleotide sequence: TGTGCCAGTAAAAAGGGGGTGCCGAGAAATGAAAAACTGTTTTTT. This gives the protein CASKKGVPRNEKLFF.

The genes are TRBV6-5 and TRBJ1-2, with D possibly TRBD1 on 5 matching bases. V was cut by 4 bases and J by 6 bases, with 15 bases left in between. The CDR3 contains 14 residues. Germline V gene lookup returns CDR1 MNHEY and CDR2 SVGAGI. CDR3 region: CASSSQGSSDGYTF. DNA of the CDR3: TGTGCCAGCAGTTCTCAGGGCTCCTCGGATGGCTACACCTTC.

The V gene is TRBV5-4, the J gene TRBJ1-1; D is ambiguous. The CDR3 totals 14 residues. The V gene lost 3 bases and the J gene lost 8 bases, with 17 bases spanning the gap. Germline assignment: CDR1 SGHNT and CDR2 YYREEE (reference sequence). This CDR3 reads CASSYNGPGSEAFF. Here the CDR3 DNA reads TGTGCCAGCAGCTACAATGGTCCGGGGTCAGAAGCTTTCTTT.

V gene TRBV5-1 combines with J gene TRBJ2-5; D uncertain. The CDR3 is made up of 13 amino acids. In germline, CDR1 is SGHRS, CDR2 YFSETQ. The V and J ends lost 4 bases and 7 bases respectively, with 14 bases between them. CDR3 sequence: CASSTYLSGTQYF. The CDR3 nucleotides read TGCGCCAGCAGCACCTACCTTTCGGGGACCCAGTACTTC.

CDR3 loop: CATGEAETPQHF. The CDR3 DNA follows: TGTGCCACCGGGGAGGCGGAAACGCCCCAGCATTTT. The chain has TRBV19 and TRBJ1-5, with no clear D. Germline V CDR1 and CDR2: LNHDA, SQIVND (reference sequence). The CDR3 consists of 12 residues. Trimming took 10 bases from V and 9 from J, leaving 16 bases between them. The full variable domain, in which reference TRBV19 and TRBJ1-5 provide the parts outside the CDR3, is DGGITQSPKYLFRKEGQNVTLSCEQNLNHDAMYWYRQDPGQGLRLIYYSQIVNDFQKGDIAEGYSVSREKKESFPLTVTSAQKNPTAFYLCATGEAETPQHFGDGTRLSIL.

This chain connects TRBV10-3 to TRBJ1-5, with TRBD1 identical over 7 bases. This CDR3 contains 16 residues. Germline assignment: CDR1 ENHRY and CDR2 SYGVKD. The V and J ends lost 0 bases and 3 bases, in that order; junction bases with no gene match: 5. This CDR3 is CAISESLRGLNQPQHF. In DNA, the CDR3 is TGTGCCATCAGTGAGTCGTTAAGGGGGCTCAATCAGCCCCAGCATTTT.

The rearrangement links TRBV15 to TRBJ2-2; TRBD2 aligns across 14 bases. Trimming removed 3 bases from V and 4 bases from J; junction bases left unmatched: 10. Germline assignment: CDR1 LNHNV and CDR2 YYDKDF (reference sequence). The CDR3 is 19 residues long. CDR3 DNA sequence: TGTGCCACCAGCAGGATCGGACTAGCGGGGGGCAGACGCACCGGGGAGCTGTTTTTT. It translates to CATSRIGLAGGRRTGELFF.

The CDR3 sequence is CASSALGLAGGTGELFF. In DNA, the CDR3 is TGTGCCAGCAGCGCATTAGGACTAGCGGGGGGCACCGGGGAGCTGTTTTTT. This chain uses TRBV9 with TRBJ2-2; 14 bases are shared with TRBD2. V lost 3 bases, J lost 4 bases, and 5 bases stayed unmatched. CDR3 length: 17 amino acids. Germline CDR1 SGDLS, CDR2 YYNGEE. Variable domain in full (rest from reference TRBV9 and TRBJ2-2): DSGVTQTPKHLITATGQRVTLRCSPRSGDLSVYWYQQSLDQGLQFLIQYYNGEERAKGNILERFSAQQFPDLHSELNLSSLELGDSALYFCASSALGLAGGTGELFFGEGSRLTVL.

The gene calls are TRBV18 and TRBJ2-7; 9 bases map to TRBD2. Germline V gives CDR1 KGHSH, CDR2 LQKENI. The length of the CDR3 is 15 residues. J was trimmed by 4 bases and V by 5 bases; bases with no gene match: 9. The CDR3 sequence is CASSSGASGVYEQYF. As DNA, the CDR3 is TGTGCCAGCTCAAGTGGGGCTAGCGGGGTTTACGAGCAGTACTTC.

V is TRBV7-9 and J is TRBJ1-6; tentative D call: TRBD1 (6 bases). The V end was cut by 4 bases, the J end by 7 bases, with 14 bases between. Germline CDR1 reads SEHNR; CDR2 reads FQNEAQ (reference sequence). The CDR3 contains 15 residues. The DNA of the CDR3 is TGTGCCAGCAGCTCGAGGGGGACCCCGAATTCACCCCTCCACTTT. Protein: CASSSRGTPNSPLHF.

The CDR3 coding sequence is TGTGCCACCAGCAGAGATAAGGGGGGCAATCAGCCCCAGCATTTT. Protein: CATSRDKGGNQPQHF. The chain joins TRBV15 to TRBJ1-5, with D maybe TRBD1 (6 bases). The CDR3 is 15 residues long. Germline CDR1 and CDR2: LNHNV and YYDKDF (reference sequence). V was clipped by 0 bases and J by 2 bases, with 8 bases between them.

V gene TRBV12-3 or TRBV12-4 combines with J gene TRBJ2-1; no firm D call. V lost 1 base and J lost 7, with 5 bases in between. The CDR3 has 12 amino acids. DNA for the CDR3: TGTGCCAGCAGTTTAGTAGATAATGAGCAGTTCTTC. This gives the protein CASSLVDNEQFF.

This chain joins TRBV5-5 and TRBJ2-7; weak D call: TRBD1 (6 bases). Germline V gene lookup returns CDR1 SGHKS and CDR2 YYEKEE (reference sequence). V gave up 1 base and J gave up 6 bases, with 17 bases separating them. The CDR3 has 15 residues. Here the CDR3 reads CASSLQGILTSEQYF. The DNA of the CDR3 is TGTGCCAGCAGCTTGCAGGGGATCCTAACTAGCGAGCAGTACTTC.

The chain carries TRBV9 and TRBJ2-2; D uncertain. Per germline, CDR1 SGDLS and CDR2 YYNGEE. The CDR3 contains 12 residues. With 5 bases removed from V and 1 base from J, the gap between germline ends came to 3 bases. CDR3 sequence: CASRRNTGELFF. Here the CDR3 DNA reads TGTGCCAGCAGGAGGAACACCGGGGAGCTGTTTTTT.

The rearrangement joins TRBV5-4 to TRBJ2-1; TRBD1 agrees at 8 bases. Per the germline V gene, CDR1 is SGHNT and CDR2 is YYREEE (reference sequence). Unmatched junction bases numbered 20, after V lost 3 bases and J lost 9 bases. This CDR3 region has 18 residues. CDR3: CASSYILSRQGLGSEQFF. The CDR3 coding sequence is TGTGCCAGCAGCTATATCCTCTCGCGACAGGGGCTCGGTAGTGAGCAGTTCTTC.

This rearrangement joins TRBV19 to TRBJ2-7, with 9 bases aligning to TRBD2. The trim removed 5 bases at V and 5 bases at J, leaving 4 bases unmatched. The germline V gene encodes CDR1 LNHDA and CDR2 SQIVND (reference sequence). The CDR3 runs to 13 residues. The CDR3 sequence: CASSWGLANEQYF. The CDR3 nucleotides read TGTGCCAGTAGTTGGGGACTAGCAAACGAGCAGTACTTC.

The chain links TRBV6-5 to TRBJ1-1, with TRBD1 matching over 10 bases. Germline CDR1 and CDR2: MNHEY and SVGAGI. Trimming at V came to 4 bases and at J to 6 bases, leaving 11 bases not matched to a gene. CDR3 length equals 16 residues. The CDR3 loop reads CASSFGQGGVSSEAFF. Written as DNA, the CDR3 is TGTGCCAGCAGTTTTGGACAGGGGGGAGTTAGCTCTGAAGCTTTCTTT.

The chain combines TRBV30 with TRBJ1-2; D uncertain. Per germline, CDR1 GTSNPN and CDR2 SVGIG (reference sequence). The CDR3 extends over 12 amino acids. The V end was cut by 3 bases, the J end by 5 bases, with 10 bases between. CDR3 sequence: CAWRPGEYGYTF. Written as DNA, the CDR3 is TGTGCCTGGAGGCCTGGGGAGTATGGCTACACCTTC.

This sequence joins TRBV6-5 and TRBJ2-1, with TRBD2 matching 8 bases. V lost 5 bases and J lost 9; bases outside the gene matches: 9. The CDR3 extends over 14 amino acids. Germline CDR1 and CDR2: MNHEY and SVGAGI. CDR3 bases: TGTGCCAGCAGTCCATCCGGGACTAGTGGTGAGCAGTTCTTC. Translation gives CASSPSGTSGEQFF.

This chain connects TRBV30 to TRBJ1-3; unclear D gene. V was trimmed by 2 bases and J by 8 bases, leaving 13 bases between them. CDR3 length equals 13 residues. Germline V gene lookup returns CDR1 GTSNPN and CDR2 SVGIG (reference sequence). The CDR3 region has the DNA TGTGCCTGGAGTCAGTCCCTTATGGACACCATATATTTT. It translates to CAWSQSLMDTIYF.

V gene TRBV29-1 combines with J gene TRBJ2-2, with TRBD1 matching 7 bases. The CDR3 totals 14 residues. The V segment lost 3 bases and the J segment 5 bases; nucleotides outside the gene matches: 6. Germline CDR1 is SQVTM and CDR2 is ANQGSEA. CDR3 coding DNA: TGCAGCGTTGAGGGGACAGAGCTGACCGGGGAGCTGTTTTTT. Amino acids: CSVEGTELTGELFF.